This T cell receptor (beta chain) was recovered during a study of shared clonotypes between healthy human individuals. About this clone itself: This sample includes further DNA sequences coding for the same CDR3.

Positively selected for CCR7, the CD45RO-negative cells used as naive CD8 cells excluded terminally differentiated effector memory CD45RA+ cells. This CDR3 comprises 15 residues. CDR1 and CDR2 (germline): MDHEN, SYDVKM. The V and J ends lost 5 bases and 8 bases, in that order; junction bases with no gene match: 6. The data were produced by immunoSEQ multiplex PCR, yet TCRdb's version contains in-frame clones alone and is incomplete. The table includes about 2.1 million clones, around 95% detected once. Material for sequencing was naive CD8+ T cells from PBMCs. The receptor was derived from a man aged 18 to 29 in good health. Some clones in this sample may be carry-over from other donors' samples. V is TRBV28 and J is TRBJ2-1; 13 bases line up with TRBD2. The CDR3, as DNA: TGTGCCAGCAGTCTTACTAGCGGGAGGGCGTATGAGCAGTTCTTC. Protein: CASSLTSGRAYEQFF.